The sequence of this T cell receptor beta chain was determined in a study of technical replicates of blood from a few donors listed by TCRdb under 2017. CDR1 and CDR2 (MGHRA, YSYEKL) derive from the germline V gene. The CDR3 runs 18 amino acids, cysteine and phenylalanine included. This entry keeps only the CDR3 DNA: 54 bases, framed from base 1. For this chain, trimming is 1 base at the V end and 1 base at the J end, and the number of junction bases without a gene match is 11. Receptor amplification or capture employed the immunoSEQ multiplex PCR assay. Drawn from immuneACCESS, this table holds only the in-frame rearrangements with V and J called that TCRdb kept. Clones are partly lost; checked studies trace under half to an unresolved V gene and leave the rest unexplained. This sample comprises around 79,000 clones, roughly nine tenths of them detected only once. The top ten clonotypes cover 0.25% of the sample.

About this clone itself: This receptor's antigen is unknown. Base qualities are not at hand, and no much larger clone is one base apart.

This TCR came from a human donor in good health. The V gene is TRBV4-1 and the J gene is TRBJ2-7; 9 middle bases align to TRBD2. Input material: T cells isolated from PBMCs. The sequenced DNA is TGCGCCAGCAGCCAAGGGGGGGACAGCGGGGGGTGGTCCTACGAGCAGTACTTC. Its amino acids are CASSQGGDSGGWSYEQYF.